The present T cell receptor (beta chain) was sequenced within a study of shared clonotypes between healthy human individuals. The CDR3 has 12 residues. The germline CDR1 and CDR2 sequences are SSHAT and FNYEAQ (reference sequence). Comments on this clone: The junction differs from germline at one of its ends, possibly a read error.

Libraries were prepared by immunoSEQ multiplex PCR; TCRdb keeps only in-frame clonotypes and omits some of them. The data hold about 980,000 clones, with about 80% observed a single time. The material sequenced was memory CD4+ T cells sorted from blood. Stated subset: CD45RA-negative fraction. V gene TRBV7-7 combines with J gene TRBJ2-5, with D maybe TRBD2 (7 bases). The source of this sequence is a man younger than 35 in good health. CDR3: CASSKGGETQYF. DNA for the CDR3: TGTGCTAGCAGCAAGGGGGGGGAGACCCAGTACTTC.